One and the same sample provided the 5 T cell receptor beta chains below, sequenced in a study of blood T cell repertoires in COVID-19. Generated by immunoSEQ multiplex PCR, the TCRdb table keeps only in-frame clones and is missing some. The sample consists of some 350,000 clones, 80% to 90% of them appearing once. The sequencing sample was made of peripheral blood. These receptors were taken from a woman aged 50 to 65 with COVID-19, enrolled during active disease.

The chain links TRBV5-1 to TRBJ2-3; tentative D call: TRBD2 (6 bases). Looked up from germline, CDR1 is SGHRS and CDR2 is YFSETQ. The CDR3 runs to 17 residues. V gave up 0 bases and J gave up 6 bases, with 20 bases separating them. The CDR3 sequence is CASSLGIGGVEVDTQYF. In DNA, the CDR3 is TGCGCCAGCAGCTTGGGAATCGGAGGGGTTGAGGTCGATACGCAGTATTTT.

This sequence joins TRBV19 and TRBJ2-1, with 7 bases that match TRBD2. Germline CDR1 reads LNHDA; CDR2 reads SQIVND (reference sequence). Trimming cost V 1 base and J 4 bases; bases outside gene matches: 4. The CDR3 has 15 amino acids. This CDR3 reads CASSIGGAGYNEQFF. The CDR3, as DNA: TGTGCCAGTAGTATAGGGGGAGCGGGATACAATGAGCAGTTCTTC.

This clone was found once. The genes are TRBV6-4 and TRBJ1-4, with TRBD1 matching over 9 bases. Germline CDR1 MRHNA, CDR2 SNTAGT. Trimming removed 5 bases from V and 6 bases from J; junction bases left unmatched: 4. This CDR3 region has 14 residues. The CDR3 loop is CASSKTGGDEKLFF. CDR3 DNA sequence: TGTGCCAGCAGTAAAACAGGGGGCGATGAAAAACTGTTTTTT.

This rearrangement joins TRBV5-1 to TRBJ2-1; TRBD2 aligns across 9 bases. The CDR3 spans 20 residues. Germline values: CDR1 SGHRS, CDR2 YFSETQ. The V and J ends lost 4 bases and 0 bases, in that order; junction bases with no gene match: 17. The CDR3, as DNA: TGCGCCAGCAGCACTGGGGTCCCGGGACTAGCCGAGAGCTCCTACAATGAGCAGTTCTTC. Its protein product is CASSTGVPGLAESSYNEQFF.

The CDR3 loop reads CASSLGQVRETQYF. CDR3 bases: TGCGCCAGCAGCTTGGGACAGGTACGGGAGACCCAGTACTTC. The rearrangement uses TRBV5-1 and TRBJ2-5; D perhaps matches TRBD1 (6 bases). This CDR3 is built from 14 residues. V was clipped by 0 bases and J by 5 bases, with 11 bases between them. CDR1 and CDR2 from the germline V gene are SGHRS and YFSETQ.